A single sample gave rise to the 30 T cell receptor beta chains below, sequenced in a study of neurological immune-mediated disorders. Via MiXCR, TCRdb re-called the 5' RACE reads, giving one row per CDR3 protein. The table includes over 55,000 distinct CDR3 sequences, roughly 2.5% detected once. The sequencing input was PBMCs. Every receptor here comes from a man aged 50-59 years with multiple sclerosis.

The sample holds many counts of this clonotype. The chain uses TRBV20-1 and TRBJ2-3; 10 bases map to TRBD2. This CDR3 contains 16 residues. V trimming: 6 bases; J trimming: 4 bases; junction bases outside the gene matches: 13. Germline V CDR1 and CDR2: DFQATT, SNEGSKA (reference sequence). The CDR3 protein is CSAPARSGGAPDTQYF. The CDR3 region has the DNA TGCAGTGCCCCGGCCCGAAGCGGGGGGGCGCCAGATACGCAGTATTTT.

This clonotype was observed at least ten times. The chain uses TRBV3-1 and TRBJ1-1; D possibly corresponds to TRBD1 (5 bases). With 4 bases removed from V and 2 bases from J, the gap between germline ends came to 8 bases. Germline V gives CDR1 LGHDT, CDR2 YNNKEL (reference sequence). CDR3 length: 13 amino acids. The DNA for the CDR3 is TGTGCCAGCAGCCCGGGGCTAAACACTGAAGCTTTCTTT. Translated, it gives CASSPGLNTEAFF.

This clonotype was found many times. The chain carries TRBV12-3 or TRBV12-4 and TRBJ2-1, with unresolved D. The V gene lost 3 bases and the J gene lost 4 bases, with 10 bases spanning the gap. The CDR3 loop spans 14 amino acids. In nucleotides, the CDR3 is TGTGCCAGCAGTTTGACTTCACATTACAATGAGCAGTTCTTC. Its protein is CASSLTSHYNEQFF.

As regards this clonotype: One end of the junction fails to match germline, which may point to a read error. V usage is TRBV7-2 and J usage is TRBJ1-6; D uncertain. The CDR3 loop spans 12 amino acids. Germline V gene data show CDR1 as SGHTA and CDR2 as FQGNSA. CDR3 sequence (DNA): TGTGCCAGCAGCTTCACTGATTCAACCCTCAACTTT. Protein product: CASSFTDSTLNF. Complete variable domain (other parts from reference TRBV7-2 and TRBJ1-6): GAGVSQSPSNKVTEKGKDVELRCDPISGHTALYWYRQSLGQGLEFLIYFQGNSAPDKSGLPSDRFSAERTGGSVSTLTIQRTQQEDSAVYLCASSFTDSTLNFGNGTRLTVT.

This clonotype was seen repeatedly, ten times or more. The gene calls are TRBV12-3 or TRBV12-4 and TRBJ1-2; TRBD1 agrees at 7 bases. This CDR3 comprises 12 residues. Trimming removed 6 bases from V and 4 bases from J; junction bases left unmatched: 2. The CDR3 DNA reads TGTGCCAGCAGACAGGGGACCTATGGCTACACCTTC. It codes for CASRQGTYGYTF.

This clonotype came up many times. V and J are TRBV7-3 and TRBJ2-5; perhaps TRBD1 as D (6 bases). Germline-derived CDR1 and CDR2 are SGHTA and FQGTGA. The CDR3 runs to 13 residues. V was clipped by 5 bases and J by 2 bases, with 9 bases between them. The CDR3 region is CASSTGQQETQYF. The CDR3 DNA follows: TGTGCCAGCAGCACCGGACAGCAAGAGACCCAGTACTTC.

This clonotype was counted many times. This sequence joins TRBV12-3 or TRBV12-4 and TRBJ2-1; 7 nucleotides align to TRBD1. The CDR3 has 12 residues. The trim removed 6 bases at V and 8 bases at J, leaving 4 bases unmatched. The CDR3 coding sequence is TGTGCCAGCAGGGGACAGACGTATGAGCAGTTCTTC. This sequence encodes CASRGQTYEQFF.

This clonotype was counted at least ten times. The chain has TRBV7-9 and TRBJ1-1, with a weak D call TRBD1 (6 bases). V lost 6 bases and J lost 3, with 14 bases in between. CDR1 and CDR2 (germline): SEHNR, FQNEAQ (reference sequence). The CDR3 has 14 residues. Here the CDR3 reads CASRLQGGDTEAFF. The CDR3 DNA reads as TGTGCCAGCAGGTTACAGGGCGGGGACACTGAAGCTTTCTTT.

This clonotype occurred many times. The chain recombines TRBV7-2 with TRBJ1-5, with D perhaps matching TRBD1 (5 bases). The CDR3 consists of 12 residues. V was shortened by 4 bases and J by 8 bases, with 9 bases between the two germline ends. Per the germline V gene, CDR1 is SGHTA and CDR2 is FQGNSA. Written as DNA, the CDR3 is TGTGCCAGCAGCTCCCCGGGGGAGCCCCAGCATTTT. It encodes CASSSPGEPQHF. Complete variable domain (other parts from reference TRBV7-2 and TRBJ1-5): GAGVSQSPSNKVTEKGKDVELRCDPISGHTALYWYRQSLGQGLEFLIYFQGNSAPDKSGLPSDRFSAERTGGSVSTLTIQRTQQEDSAVYLCASSSPGEPQHFGDGTRLSIL.

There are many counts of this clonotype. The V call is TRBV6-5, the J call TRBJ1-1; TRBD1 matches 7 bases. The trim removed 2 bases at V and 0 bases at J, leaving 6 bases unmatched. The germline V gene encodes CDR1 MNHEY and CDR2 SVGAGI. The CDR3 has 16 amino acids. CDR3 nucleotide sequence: TGTGCCAGCAGTTACCTGACAGGGATTATGAACACTGAAGCTTTCTTT. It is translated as CASSYLTGIMNTEAFF.

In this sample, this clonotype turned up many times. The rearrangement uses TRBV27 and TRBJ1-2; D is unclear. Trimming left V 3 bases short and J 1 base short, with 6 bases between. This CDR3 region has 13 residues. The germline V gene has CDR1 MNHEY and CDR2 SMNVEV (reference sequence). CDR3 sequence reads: CASSFTSNYGYTF. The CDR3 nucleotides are TGTGCCAGCAGTTTTACCAGTAACTATGGCTACACCTTC.

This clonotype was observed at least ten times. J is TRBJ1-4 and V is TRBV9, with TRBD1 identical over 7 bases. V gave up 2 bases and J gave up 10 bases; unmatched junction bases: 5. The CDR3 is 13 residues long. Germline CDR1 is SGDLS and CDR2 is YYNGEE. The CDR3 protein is CASSVRGEGKLFF. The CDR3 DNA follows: TGTGCCAGCAGCGTCAGGGGGGAAGGAAAACTGTTTTTT.

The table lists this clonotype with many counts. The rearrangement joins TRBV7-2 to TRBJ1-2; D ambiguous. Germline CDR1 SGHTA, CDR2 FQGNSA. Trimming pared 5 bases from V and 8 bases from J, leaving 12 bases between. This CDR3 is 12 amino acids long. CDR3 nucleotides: TGTGCCAGCAGCAACCCGGCCGGCGGCTACACCTTC. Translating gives CASSNPAGGYTF.

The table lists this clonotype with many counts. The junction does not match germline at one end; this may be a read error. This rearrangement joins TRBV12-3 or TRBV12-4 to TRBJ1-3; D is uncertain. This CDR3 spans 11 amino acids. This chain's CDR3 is CASSLLHYVDF. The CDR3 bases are TGTGCCAGCAGTCTACTTCACTATGTAGATTTT.

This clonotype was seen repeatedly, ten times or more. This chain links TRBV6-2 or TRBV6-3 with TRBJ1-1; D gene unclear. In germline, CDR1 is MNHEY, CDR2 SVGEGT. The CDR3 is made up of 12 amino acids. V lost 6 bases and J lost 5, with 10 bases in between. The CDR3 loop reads CASSELRTEAFF. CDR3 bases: TGTGCCAGCAGCGAGCTGAGGACTGAAGCTTTCTTT.

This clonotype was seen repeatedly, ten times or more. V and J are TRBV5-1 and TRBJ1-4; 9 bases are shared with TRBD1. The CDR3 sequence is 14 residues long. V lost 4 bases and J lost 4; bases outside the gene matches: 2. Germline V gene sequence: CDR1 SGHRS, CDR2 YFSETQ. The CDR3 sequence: CASSQTGGNEKLFF. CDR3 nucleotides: TGCGCCAGCAGCCAGACAGGGGGTAATGAAAAACTGTTTTTT.

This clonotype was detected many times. The CDR3 sequence: CASHHFRGDEQYF. Here the CDR3 DNA reads TGTGCCAGCCACCACTTCAGGGGCGACGAGCAGTACTTC. The genes are TRBV6-2 or TRBV6-3 and TRBJ2-7; possibly TRBD1 for D (6 bases). Germline CDR1 reads MNHEY; CDR2 reads SVGEGT. The CDR3 extends over 13 amino acids. V lost 8 bases to trimming and J lost 5 bases, with 16 bases between them.

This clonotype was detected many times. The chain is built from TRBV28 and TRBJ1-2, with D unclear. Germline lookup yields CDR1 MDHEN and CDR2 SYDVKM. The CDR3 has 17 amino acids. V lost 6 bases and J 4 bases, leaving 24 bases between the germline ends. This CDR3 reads CASRSAGTANRSYGYTF. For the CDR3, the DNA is TGTGCCAGCAGATCAGCAGGCACAGCGAATCGAAGCTATGGCTACACCTTC.

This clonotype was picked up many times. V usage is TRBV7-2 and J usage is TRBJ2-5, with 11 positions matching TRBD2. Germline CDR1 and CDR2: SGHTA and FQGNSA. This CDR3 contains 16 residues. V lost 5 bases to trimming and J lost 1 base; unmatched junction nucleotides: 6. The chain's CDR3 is CASSILAGAFQETQYF. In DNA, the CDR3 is TGTGCCAGCAGCATACTAGCGGGGGCGTTCCAAGAGACCCAGTACTTC.

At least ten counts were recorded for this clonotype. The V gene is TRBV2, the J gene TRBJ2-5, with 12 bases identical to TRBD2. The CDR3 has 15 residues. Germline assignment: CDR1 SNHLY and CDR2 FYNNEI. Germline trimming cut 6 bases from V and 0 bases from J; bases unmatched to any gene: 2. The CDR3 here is CASRGLAGYQETQYF. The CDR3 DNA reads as TGTGCCAGCAGAGGACTAGCGGGGTACCAAGAGACCCAGTACTTC.

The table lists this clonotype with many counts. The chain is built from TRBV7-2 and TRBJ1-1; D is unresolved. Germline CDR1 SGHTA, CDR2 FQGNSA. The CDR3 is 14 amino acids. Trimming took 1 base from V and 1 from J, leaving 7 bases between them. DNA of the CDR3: TGTGCCAGCAGCTTAGACACACGGAACACTGAAGCTTTCTTT. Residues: CASSLDTRNTEAFF.

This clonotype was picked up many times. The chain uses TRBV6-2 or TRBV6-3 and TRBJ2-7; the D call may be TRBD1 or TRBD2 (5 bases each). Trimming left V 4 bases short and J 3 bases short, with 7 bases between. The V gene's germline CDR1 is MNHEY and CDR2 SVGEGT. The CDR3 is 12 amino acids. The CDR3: CASSSGLYEQYF. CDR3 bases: TGTGCCAGCAGTTCGGGGCTCTACGAGCAGTACTTC.

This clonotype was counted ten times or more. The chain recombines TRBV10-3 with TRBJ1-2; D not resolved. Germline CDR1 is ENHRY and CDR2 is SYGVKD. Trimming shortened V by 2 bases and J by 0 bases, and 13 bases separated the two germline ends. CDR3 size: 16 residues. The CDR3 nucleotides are TGTGCCATCAGTGAGCAGACGACCCGGGCTAACTATGGCTACACCTTC. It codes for CAISEQTTRANYGYTF.

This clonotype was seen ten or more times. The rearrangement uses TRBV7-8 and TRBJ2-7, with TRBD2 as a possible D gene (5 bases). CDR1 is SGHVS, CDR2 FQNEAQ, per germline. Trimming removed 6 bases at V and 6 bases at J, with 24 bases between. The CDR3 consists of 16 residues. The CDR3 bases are TGTGCCAGCAGTTCGTACCCGGGGATCCAAGGCTCCGAGCAGTACTTC. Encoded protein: CASSSYPGIQGSEQYF.

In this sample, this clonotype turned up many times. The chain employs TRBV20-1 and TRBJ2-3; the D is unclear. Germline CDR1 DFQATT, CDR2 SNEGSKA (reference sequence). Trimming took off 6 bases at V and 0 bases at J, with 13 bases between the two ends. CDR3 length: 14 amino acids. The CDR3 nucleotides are TGCAGTGCCAGCACTCTAGGGAGCACAGATACGCAGTATTTT. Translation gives CSASTLGSTDTQYF.

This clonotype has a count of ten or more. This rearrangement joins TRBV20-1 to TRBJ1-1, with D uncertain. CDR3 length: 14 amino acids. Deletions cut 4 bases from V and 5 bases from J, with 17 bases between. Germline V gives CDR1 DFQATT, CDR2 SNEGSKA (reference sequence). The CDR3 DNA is TGCAGTGCTATCGAAGTCCTTGAGAGGACTGAAGCTTTCTTT. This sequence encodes CSAIEVLERTEAFF.

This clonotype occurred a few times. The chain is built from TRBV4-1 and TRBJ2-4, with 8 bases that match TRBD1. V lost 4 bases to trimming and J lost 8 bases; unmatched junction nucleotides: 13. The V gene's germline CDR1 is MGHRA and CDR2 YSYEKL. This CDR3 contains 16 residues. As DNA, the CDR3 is TGCGCCAGCAGCCTTACAGGGGGACGATTACGGGACATTCAGTACTTC. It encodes CASSLTGGRLRDIQYF.

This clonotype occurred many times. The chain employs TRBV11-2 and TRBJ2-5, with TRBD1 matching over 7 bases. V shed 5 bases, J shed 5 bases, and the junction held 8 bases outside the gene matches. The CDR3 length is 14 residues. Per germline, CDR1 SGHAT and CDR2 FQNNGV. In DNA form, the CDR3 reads TGTGCCAGCAGCCGGGACAGTCTGGGGGAGACCCAGTACTTC. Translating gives CASSRDSLGETQYF.

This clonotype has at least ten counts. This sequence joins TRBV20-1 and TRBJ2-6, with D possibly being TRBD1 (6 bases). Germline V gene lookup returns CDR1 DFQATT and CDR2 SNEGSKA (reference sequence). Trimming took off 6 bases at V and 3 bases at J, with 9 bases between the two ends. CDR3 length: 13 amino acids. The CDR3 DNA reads TGCAGTGCCTACAGGGATGGGGCCAACGTCCTGACTTTC. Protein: CSAYRDGANVLTF.

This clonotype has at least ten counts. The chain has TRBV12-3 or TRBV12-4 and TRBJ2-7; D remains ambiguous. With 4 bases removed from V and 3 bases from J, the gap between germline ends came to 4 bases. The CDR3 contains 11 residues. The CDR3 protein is CASSSYYEQYF. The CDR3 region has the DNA TGTGCCAGCAGTTCCTACTACGAGCAGTACTTC.